The present TCR beta chain was sequenced within a study of T cells in Graves' hyperthyroidism and ophthalmopathy. This CDR3 is built from 17 residues. After removal of 3 bases from V and 0 bases from J, the junction contained 11 bases not matched to a gene. From germline, CDR1 is MDHEN and CDR2 SYDVKM. This clonotype turned up a few times. Regions amplified from RNA transcripts were the TCR beta CDR3 regions. Carried out on the TCR CDR3, a first-round RT-PCR used the HTBI primer set. MiXCR was run by TCRdb on the multiplex PCR reads, yielding one entry per CDR3 protein. The sample carries roughly 740,000 distinct CDR3 sequences, less than 20% recorded once.

The chain has TRBV28 and TRBJ2-7; 7 bases match TRBD2. The sample comprised blood. This receptor was taken from a man aged 18 to 29 with Graves' hyperthyroidism. This CDR3 is CASSFTPSGSNSYEQYF. CDR3 bases: TGTGCCAGCAGTTTCACCCCTAGCGGATCTAACTCCTACGAGCAGTACTTC. Filled out from reference TRBV28 and TRBJ2-7, the complete variable domain reads DVKVTQSSRYLVKRTGEKVFLECVQDMDHENMFWYRQDPGLGLRLIYFSYDVKMKEKGDIPEGYSVSREKKERFSLILESASTNQTSMYLCASSFTPSGSNSYEQYFGPGTRLTVT.